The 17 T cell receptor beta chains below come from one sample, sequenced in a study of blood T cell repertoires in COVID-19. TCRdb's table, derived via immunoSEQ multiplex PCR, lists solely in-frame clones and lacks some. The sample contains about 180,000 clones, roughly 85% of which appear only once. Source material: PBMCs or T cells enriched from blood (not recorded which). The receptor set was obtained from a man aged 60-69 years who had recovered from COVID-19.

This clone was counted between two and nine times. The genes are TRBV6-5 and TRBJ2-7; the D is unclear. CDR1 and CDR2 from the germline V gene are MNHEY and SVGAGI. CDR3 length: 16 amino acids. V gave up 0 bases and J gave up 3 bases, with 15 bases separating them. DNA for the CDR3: TGTGCCAGCAGTTACTCCTTTATGGCCAGTGACTACGAGCAGTACTTC. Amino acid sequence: CASSYSFMASDYEQYF.

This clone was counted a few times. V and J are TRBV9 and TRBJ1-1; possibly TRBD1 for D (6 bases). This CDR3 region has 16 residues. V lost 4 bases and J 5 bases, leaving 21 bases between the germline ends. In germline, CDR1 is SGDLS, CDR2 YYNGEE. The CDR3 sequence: CASSPKPTGIGTEAFF. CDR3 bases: TGTGCCAGCAGCCCCAAACCGACAGGAATAGGAACTGAAGCTTTCTTT.

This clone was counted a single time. The CDR3 sequence is CATSGGFSNEQFF. In DNA, the CDR3 is TGTGCCACTTCGGGAGGCTTCTCCAATGAGCAGTTCTTC. This sequence joins TRBV24-1 and TRBJ2-1; 7 bases are a match to TRBD2. This CDR3 region has 13 residues. Germline lookup yields CDR1 KGHDR and CDR2 SFDVKD. Germline trimming cut 10 bases from V and 6 bases from J; bases unmatched to any gene: 8.

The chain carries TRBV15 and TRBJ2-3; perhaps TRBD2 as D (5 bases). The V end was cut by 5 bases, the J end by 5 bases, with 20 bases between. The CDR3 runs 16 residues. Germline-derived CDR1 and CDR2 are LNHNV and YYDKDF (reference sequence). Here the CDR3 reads CATSGSTGGRIDTQYF. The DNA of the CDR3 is TGTGCCACCAGCGGGTCTACTGGTGGGAGAATAGATACGCAGTATTTT.

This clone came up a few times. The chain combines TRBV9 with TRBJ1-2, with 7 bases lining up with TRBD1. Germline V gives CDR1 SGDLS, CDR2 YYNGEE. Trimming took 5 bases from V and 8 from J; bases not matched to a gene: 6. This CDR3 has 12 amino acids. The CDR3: CASRRQGRGYTF. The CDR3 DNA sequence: TGTGCCAGCAGGAGACAGGGAAGGGGCTACACCTTC.

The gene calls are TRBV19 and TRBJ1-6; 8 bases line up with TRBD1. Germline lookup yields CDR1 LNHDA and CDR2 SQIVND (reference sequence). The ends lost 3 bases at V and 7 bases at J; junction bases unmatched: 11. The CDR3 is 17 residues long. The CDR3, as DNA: TGTGCCAGTAGTATCGGGGCGGCAGGGGGCAGGAATTCACCCCTCCACTTT. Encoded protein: CASSIGAAGGRNSPLHF.

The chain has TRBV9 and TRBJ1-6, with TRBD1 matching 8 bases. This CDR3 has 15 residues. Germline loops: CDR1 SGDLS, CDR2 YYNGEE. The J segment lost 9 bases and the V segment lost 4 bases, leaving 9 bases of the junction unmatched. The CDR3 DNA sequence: TGTGCCAGCAGCACCCGGACAGGGTCGAGTTCACCCCTCCACTTT. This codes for CASSTRTGSSSPLHF.

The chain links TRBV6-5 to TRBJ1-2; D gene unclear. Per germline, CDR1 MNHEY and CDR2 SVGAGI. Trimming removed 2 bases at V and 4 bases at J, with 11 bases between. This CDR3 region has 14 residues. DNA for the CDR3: TGTGCCAGCAGTTACGCCCGCGGCACCTATGGCTACACCTTC. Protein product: CASSYARGTYGYTF.

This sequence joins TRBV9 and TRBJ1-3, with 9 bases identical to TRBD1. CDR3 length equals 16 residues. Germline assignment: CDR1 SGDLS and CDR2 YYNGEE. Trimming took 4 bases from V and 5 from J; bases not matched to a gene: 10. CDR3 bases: TGTGCCAGCAGCCCAGCCGGGACAGGGAGTAGAAACACCATATATTTT. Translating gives CASSPAGTGSRNTIYF.

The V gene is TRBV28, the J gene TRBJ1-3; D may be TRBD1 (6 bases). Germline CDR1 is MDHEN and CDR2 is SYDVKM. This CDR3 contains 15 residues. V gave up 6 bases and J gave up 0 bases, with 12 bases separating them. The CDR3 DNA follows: TGTGCCAGCAGGACGGGACAAAACTCTGGAAACACCATATATTTT. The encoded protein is CASRTGQNSGNTIYF.

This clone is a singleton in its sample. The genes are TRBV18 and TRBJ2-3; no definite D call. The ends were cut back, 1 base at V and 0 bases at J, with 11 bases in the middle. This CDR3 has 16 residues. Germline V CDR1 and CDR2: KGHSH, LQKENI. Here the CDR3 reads CASSPRRVISTDTQYF. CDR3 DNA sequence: TGTGCCAGCTCACCACGCCGGGTCATCAGCACAGATACGCAGTATTTT.

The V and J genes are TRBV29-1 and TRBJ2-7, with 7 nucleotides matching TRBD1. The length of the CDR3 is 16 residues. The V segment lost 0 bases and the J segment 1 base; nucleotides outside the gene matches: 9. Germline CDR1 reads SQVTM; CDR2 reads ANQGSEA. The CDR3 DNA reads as TGCAGCGTTGAAGATGTAGCAGGGGGAGATTCCTACGAGCAGTACTTC. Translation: CSVEDVAGGDSYEQYF.

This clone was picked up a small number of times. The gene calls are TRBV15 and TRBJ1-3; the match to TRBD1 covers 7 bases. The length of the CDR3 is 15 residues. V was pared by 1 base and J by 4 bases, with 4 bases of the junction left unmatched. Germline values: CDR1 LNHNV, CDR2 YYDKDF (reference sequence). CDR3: CATSRGKGAGNTIYF. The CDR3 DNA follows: TGTGCCACCAGCAGAGGGAAGGGGGCCGGAAACACCATATATTTT.

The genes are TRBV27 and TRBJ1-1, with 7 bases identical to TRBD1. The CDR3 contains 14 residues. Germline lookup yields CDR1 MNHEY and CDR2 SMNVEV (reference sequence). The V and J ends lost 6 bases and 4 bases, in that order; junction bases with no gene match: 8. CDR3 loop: CASSLGGWGTEAFF. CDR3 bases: TGTGCCAGCAGCCTAGGGGGCTGGGGCACTGAAGCTTTCTTT.

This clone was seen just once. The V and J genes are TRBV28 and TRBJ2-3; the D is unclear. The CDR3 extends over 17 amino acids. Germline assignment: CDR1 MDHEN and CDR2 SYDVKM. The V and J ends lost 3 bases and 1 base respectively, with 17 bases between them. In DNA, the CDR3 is TGTGCCAGCAGTTTTCCCCATTCACCACTCGGCACAGATACGCAGTATTTT. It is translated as CASSFPHSPLGTDTQYF. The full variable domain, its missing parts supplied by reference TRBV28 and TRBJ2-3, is DVKVTQSSRYLVKRTGEKVFLECVQDMDHENMFWYRQDPGLGLRLIYFSYDVKMKEKGDIPEGYSVSREKKERFSLILESASTNQTSMYLCASSFPHSPLGTDTQYFGPGTRLTVL.

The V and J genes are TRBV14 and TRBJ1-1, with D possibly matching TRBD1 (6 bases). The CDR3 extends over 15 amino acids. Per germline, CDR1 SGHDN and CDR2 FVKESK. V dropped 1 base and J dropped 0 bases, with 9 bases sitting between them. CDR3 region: CASSQVDSLNTEAFF. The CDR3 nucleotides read TGTGCCAGCAGCCAAGTGGACAGTTTGAACACTGAAGCTTTCTTT.

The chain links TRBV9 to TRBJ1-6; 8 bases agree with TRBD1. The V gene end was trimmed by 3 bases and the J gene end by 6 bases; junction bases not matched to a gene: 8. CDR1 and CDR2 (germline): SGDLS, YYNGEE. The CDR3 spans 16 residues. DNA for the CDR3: TGTGCCAGCAGCGCCTCCGGGACAGGAGCTAATTCACCCCTCCACTTT. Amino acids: CASSASGTGANSPLHF. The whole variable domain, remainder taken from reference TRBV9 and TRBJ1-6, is DSGVTQTPKHLITATGQRVTLRCSPRSGDLSVYWYQQSLDQGLQFLIQYYNGEERAKGNILERFSAQQFPDLHSELNLSSLELGDSALYFCASSASGTGANSPLHFGNGTRLTVT.